This T cell receptor beta chain originates from a study of T cell responses to AZD1222 COVID-19 vaccine. This table comes from immunoSEQ multiplex PCR, and its TCRdb copy is limited to in-frame clones, with some not included. The sample records tens of thousands of clones, over 75% being singletons. V trimming: 0 bases; J trimming: 4 bases; junction bases outside the gene matches: 7. Germline-derived CDR1 and CDR2 are LNHNV and YYDKDF (reference sequence). The CDR3 is made up of 17 amino acids. Sequences were derived from peripheral blood, sampled 28 days after the second AZD1222 dose. This chain joins TRBV15 and TRBJ2-3; 10 nucleotides line up with TRBD2. This TCR was sampled from an adult who received the AZD1222 COVID-19 vaccine. The CDR3, as DNA: TGTGCCACCAGCAGAGATCAAGGACTAGCGGTCCCAGATACGCAGTATTTT. This gives the protein CATSRDQGLAVPDTQYF.